These T cell receptor beta chains were read from a single sample in a study of T-cell reconstitution after alpha-beta-depleted transplantation in children. TCRdb re-analysed the PCR reads in MiXCR, keeping a single row per CDR3 protein. This sample has around 400,000 distinct CDR3 sequences, with around 21% found just once. Sequenced material: PBMCs from the stem cell graft donor, taken from the stem cell graft. The receptors were gathered from a human donor who donated a stem cell graft to a child with acute myeloid leukemia. The CDR3 runs from the conserved cysteine through the conserved F or W. D genes are given only for firm matches. Some rows have no size entry. The others give once, few or many, or a class for an expanded clone.

d_call	clone_size	v_call	j_call	cdr3_aa	cdr3_nt
NA	many	TRBV29-1	TRBJ2-3	CSVESTEGSTDTQYF	TGCAGCGTTGAGTCGACGGAGGGAAGCACAGATACGCAGTATTTT
TRBD2	few	TRBV12-3/TRBV12-4	TRBJ2-1	CASSLQREGEQFF	TGTGCCAGCAGTTTACAGCGGGAGGGCGAGCAGTTCTTC
NA	NA	TRBV10-3	TRBJ2-1	CATGARLGSDEQFF	TGTGCCACCGGCGCGAGACTAGGATCTGATGAGCAGTTCTTC
TRBD2	many	TRBV12-3/TRBV12-4	TRBJ2-1	CASSLASGTYNEQFF	TGTGCCAGCAGTTTAGCTAGCGGGACTTACAATGAGCAGTTCTTC
TRBD2	NA	TRBV7-9	TRBJ2-3	CASSPRTSGSYTDTQYF	TGTGCCAGCAGCCCTCGGACTAGCGGGAGCTACACAGATACGCAGTATTTT
NA	many	TRBV29-1	TRBJ2-5	CSVEEGGEETQYF	TGCAGCGTTGAAGAGGGGGGAGAAGAGACCCAGTACTTC
TRBD2	NA	TRBV5-1	TRBJ2-1	CASSQNPGLAGSSEQFF	TGCGCCAGCAGCCAGAACCCGGGACTAGCGGGTTCAAGCGAGCAGTTCTTC
TRBD2	many	TRBV20-1	TRBJ2-3	CSATYGAGGQTDTQYF	TGCAGTGCTACTTACGGGGCGGGAGGACAGACAGATACGCAGTATTTT
TRBD2	NA	TRBV5-1	TRBJ2-1	CASSPGLAGALYNEQFF	TGCGCCAGCAGCCCGGGACTAGCGGGAGCCCTCTACAATGAGCAGTTCTTC
NA	many	TRBV20-1	TRBJ1-2	CSASTGYYGYTF	TGCAGTGCTAGCACAGGTTACTATGGCTACACCTTC
TRBD1	few	TRBV5-1	TRBJ2-7	CASSLDGQGGYEQYF	TGCGCCAGCAGCTTGGATGGACAGGGAGGCTACGAGCAGTACTTC
NA	few	TRBV5-1	TRBJ1-6	CASSLNPDAGSSPLHF	TGCGCCAGCAGCTTGAATCCTGACGCAGGGTCCTCACCCCTCCACTTT
NA	NA	TRBV7-2	TRBJ2-3	CASSLRSSSTDTQYF	TGTGCCAGCAGCTTAAGGAGTAGTAGCACAGATACGCAGTATTTT
TRBD1	few	TRBV28	TRBJ2-7	CASSPRDRFYEQYF	TGTGCCAGCAGTCCCCGGGACAGATTTTACGAGCAGTACTTC
TRBD2	many	TRBV25-1	TRBJ2-1	CASSEWTSGNNEQFF	TGTGCCAGCAGTGAATGGACTAGCGGGAACAATGAGCAGTTCTTC
TRBD2	many	TRBV20-1	TRBJ2-7	CSARAGGAMGEQYF	TGCAGTGCTAGAGCGGGGGGAGCGATGGGTGAGCAGTACTTC
NA	many	TRBV6-5	TRBJ1-4	CASSYSMEGGEKLFF	TGTGCCAGCAGTTACTCGATGGAGGGGGGAGAAAAACTGTTTTTT
NA	many	TRBV28	TRBJ2-7	CASSLGDRDVHEQYF	TGTGCCAGCAGTTTGGGGGACCGCGACGTCCACGAGCAGTACTTC
NA	NA	TRBV19	TRBJ2-3	CASSPPDPVADTQYF	TGTGCCAGTAGTCCTCCTGACCCCGTTGCAGATACGCAGTATTTT
NA	few	TRBV12-3/TRBV12-4	TRBJ2-7	CASSGNGPYEQYF	TGTGCCAGCTCTGGAAACGGTCCCTACGAGCAGTACTTC
TRBD1	many	TRBV29-1	TRBJ2-7	CSAGQGQSYEQYF	TGCAGCGCAGGACAGGGCCAATCCTACGAGCAGTACTTC
TRBD2	few	TRBV7-2	TRBJ2-3	CASSYSGSLAYF	TGTGCCAGCAGCTATAGCGGGTCACTGGCGTATTTT